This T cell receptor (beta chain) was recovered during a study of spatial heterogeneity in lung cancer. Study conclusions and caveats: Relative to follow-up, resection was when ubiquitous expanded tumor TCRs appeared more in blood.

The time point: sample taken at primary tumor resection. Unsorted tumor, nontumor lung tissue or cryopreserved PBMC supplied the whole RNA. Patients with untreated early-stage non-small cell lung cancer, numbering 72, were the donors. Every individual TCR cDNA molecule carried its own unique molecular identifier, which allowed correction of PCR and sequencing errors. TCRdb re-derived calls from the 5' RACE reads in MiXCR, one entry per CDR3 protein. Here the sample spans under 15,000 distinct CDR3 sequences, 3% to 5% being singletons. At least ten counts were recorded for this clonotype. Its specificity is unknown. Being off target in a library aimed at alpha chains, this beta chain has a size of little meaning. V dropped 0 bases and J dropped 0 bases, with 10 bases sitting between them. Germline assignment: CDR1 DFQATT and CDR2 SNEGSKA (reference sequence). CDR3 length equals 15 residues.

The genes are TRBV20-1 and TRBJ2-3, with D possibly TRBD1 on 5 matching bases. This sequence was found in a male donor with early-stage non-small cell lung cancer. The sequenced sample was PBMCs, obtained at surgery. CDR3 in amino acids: CSARERQTSTDTQYF. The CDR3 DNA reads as TGCAGTGCTAGAGAACGACAGACTAGCACAGATACGCAGTATTTT.